This TCR beta chain was profiled in a study of CD8+ T cells in alopecia areata. Overall study results and limits: More clonal than normal scalp was lesional scalp, particularly alopecia totalis/universalis.

Comment on this clone: Its specificity is not known.

The CDR3 is 13 residues long. Deletions cut 7 bases from V and 4 bases from J, with 11 bases between. CDR1 is SNHLY and CDR2 is FYNNEI in the germline V gene. Sampling of alopecia areata patients yielded lesional scalp punch biopsies as well as peripheral blood. Extracted RNA was reverse transcribed, and the resulting cDNA served as sequencing template. Libraries were prepared by immunoSEQ multiplex PCR; TCRdb keeps only in-frame clonotypes and omits some of them. The table lists 100,000 to 150,000 clones, 47% of them singletons. The sequenced sample consisted of NKG2D-low CD8+ T cells sorted from blood. This chain uses TRBV2 with TRBJ1-3; D unresolved. The origin of this receptor is a human donor with alopecia areata. CDR3 region: CASTPGGGNTIYF. CDR3 nucleotides: TGTGCCAGCACGCCAGGAGGGGGAAACACCATATATTTT. The entire variable domain, with the rest obtained from reference TRBV2 and TRBJ1-3, is as follows: EPEVTQTPSHQVTQMGQEVILRCVPISNHLYFYWYRQILGQKVEFLVSFYNNEISEKSEIFDDQFSVERPDGSNFTLKIRSTKLEDSAMYFCASTPGGGNTIYFGEGSWLTVV.